The entry below gives a single T cell receptor (beta chain) sequence along with its context. The antigen is not known. PCR involved 60 Vbeta and 13 Jbeta primers. The data were produced by immunoSEQ multiplex PCR, yet TCRdb's version contains in-frame clones alone and is incomplete. Altogether 75,000 to 90,000 clones are present, 70% to 75% being singletons, with the ten largest covering around 4%. This sample was included in a study of cytomegalovirus exposure and HLA in healthy donors. Study-level information: Earlier sequencing of about 179 million T cells yielded 95 million to 120 million unique TCR beta sequences. Approximately 77 million unique TCRs from HLA-typed donors were held in an early release of data.

Study observations and caveats: Later analysis suggested links between common viral pathogens and several top significant clusters.

The CDR3 extends over 16 amino acids. J lost 3 bases, V lost 0 bases, and 5 bases had no gene match. Per germline, CDR1 SGDLS and CDR2 YYNGEE. The rearrangement links TRBV9 to TRBJ2-3; 9 bases line up with TRBD2. Sequencing input: PBMCs. The TCR originated in a man aged 60-69 years in good health and CMV-seronegative. CDR3 coding DNA: TGTGCCAGCAGCGTAGGGGGCGGGGGGGGTACAGATACGCAGTATTTT. As protein: CASSVGGGGGTDTQYF. The full variable domain, completed using reference TRBV9 and TRBJ2-3, is DSGVTQTPKHLITATGQRVTLRCSPRSGDLSVYWYQQSLDQGLQFLIQYYNGEERAKGNILERFSAQQFPDLHSELNLSSLELGDSALYFCASSVGGGGGTDTQYFGPGTRLTVL.